A selection of T cell receptor beta chains follows, all from one sample in a study of CXCR3-negative and CXCR3-positive naive CD8 T cells. TCRdb reworked the 5' RACE reads into one entry per CDR3 protein, no DNA. The repertoire table contains some 50,000 distinct CDR3 sequences. The specimen was naive CXCR3- CD8+ T cells from blood. The source of these receptors is a human donor in good health. Some clones in this sample may be carry-over from other donors' samples. The CDR3 runs from the conserved cysteine through the conserved F or W. The order of the fields is V gene, clone size, CDR3 length, J gene, CDR3 protein. Clone size is given for some rows only: seen once, a few or many times, or a class if the clone is expanded.

v_call: TRBV7-6
clone_size: .
cdr3_length: 15
j_call: TRBJ1-3
cdr3_aa: CASSLYRGQGNTIYF

v_call: TRBV6-5
clone_size: .
cdr3_length: 11
j_call: TRBJ1-4
cdr3_aa: CASSSGEKLFF

v_call: TRBV5-1
clone_size: .
cdr3_length: 16
j_call: TRBJ1-2
cdr3_aa: CASSLAKRALEDGYTF

v_call: TRBV7-2
clone_size: .
cdr3_length: 16
j_call: TRBJ2-5
cdr3_aa: CASSSGILMDQETQYF

v_call: TRBV25-1
clone_size: .
cdr3_length: 12
j_call: TRBJ2-7
cdr3_aa: CASSEVTYEQYF

v_call: TRBV5-1
clone_size: .
cdr3_length: 13
j_call: TRBJ2-7
cdr3_aa: CASSATTGAEQYF

v_call: TRBV20-1
clone_size: .
cdr3_length: 22
j_call: TRBJ2-3
cdr3_aa: CSARAPRDRKRLGLAGIDTQYF

v_call: TRBV30
clone_size: .
cdr3_length: 15
j_call: TRBJ1-4
cdr3_aa: CAWSVIPATNEKLFF

v_call: TRBV5-1
clone_size: .
cdr3_length: 13
j_call: TRBJ2-7
cdr3_aa: CASSATGNFEQYF

v_call: TRBV7-9
clone_size: .
cdr3_length: 15
j_call: TRBJ1-1
cdr3_aa: CASSLELGLRTEAFF

v_call: TRBV4-2
clone_size: .
cdr3_length: 14
j_call: TRBJ2-7
cdr3_aa: CASSQEALRGEQYF

v_call: TRBV11-2
clone_size: medium-sized
cdr3_length: 16
j_call: TRBJ2-3
cdr3_aa: CASSLVSGRRTDTQYF

v_call: TRBV12-3/TRBV12-4
clone_size: .
cdr3_length: 11
j_call: TRBJ2-1
cdr3_aa: CASSHGNEQFF

v_call: TRBV5-1
clone_size: .
cdr3_length: 14
j_call: TRBJ2-3
cdr3_aa: CASSLGHGTDTQYF

v_call: TRBV18
clone_size: .
cdr3_length: 14
j_call: TRBJ1-2
cdr3_aa: CASSEGQTNYGYTF

v_call: TRBV29-1
clone_size: .
cdr3_length: 13
j_call: TRBJ2-3
cdr3_aa: CSVVLAETDTQYF

v_call: TRBV27
clone_size: .
cdr3_length: 15
j_call: TRBJ2-3
cdr3_aa: CASSFSGGARDTQYF

v_call: TRBV7-2
clone_size: .
cdr3_length: 16
j_call: TRBJ2-2
cdr3_aa: CASSLEQFANTGELFF

v_call: TRBV20-1
clone_size: .
cdr3_length: 15
j_call: TRBJ2-2
cdr3_aa: CSATLPNLGSGELFF

v_call: TRBV9
clone_size: .
cdr3_length: 17
j_call: TRBJ2-1
cdr3_aa: CASSPAMTAEFDNEQFF

v_call: TRBV12-3/TRBV12-4
clone_size: .
cdr3_length: 14
j_call: TRBJ2-5
cdr3_aa: CASSPDGGRETQYF

v_call: TRBV28
clone_size: medium-sized
cdr3_length: 16
j_call: TRBJ2-1
cdr3_aa: CASGNSGDPSYNEQFF

v_call: TRBV7-2
clone_size: .
cdr3_length: 15
j_call: TRBJ2-3
cdr3_aa: CASRQGGGGSDTQYF

v_call: TRBV6-4
clone_size: .
cdr3_length: 13
j_call: TRBJ2-3
cdr3_aa: CASSGGATDTQYF

v_call: TRBV7-2
clone_size: .
cdr3_length: 14
j_call: TRBJ2-7
cdr3_aa: CASSLVADGYEQYF

v_call: TRBV7-2
clone_size: .
cdr3_length: 17
j_call: TRBJ2-1
cdr3_aa: CASSPWTGRSSYNEQFF

v_call: TRBV20-1
clone_size: .
cdr3_length: 14
j_call: TRBJ2-3
cdr3_aa: CSARDSLSTDTQYF

v_call: TRBV18
clone_size: .
cdr3_length: 13
j_call: TRBJ2-7
cdr3_aa: CASSPTDGYEQYF

v_call: TRBV29-1
clone_size: .
cdr3_length: 13
j_call: TRBJ2-1
cdr3_aa: CSVVRGGAYEQFF

v_call: TRBV6-2/TRBV6-3
clone_size: .
cdr3_length: 15
j_call: TRBJ2-5
cdr3_aa: CASSQGTGLEETQYF

v_call: TRBV7-2
clone_size: .
cdr3_length: 15
j_call: TRBJ2-7
cdr3_aa: CASSSTSGVSYEQYF

v_call: TRBV3-1
clone_size: .
cdr3_length: 13
j_call: TRBJ2-2
cdr3_aa: CASSHEVTGELFF

v_call: TRBV7-6
clone_size: .
cdr3_length: 18
j_call: TRBJ2-1
cdr3_aa: CARSLNGGSSGAYNEQFF

v_call: TRBV4-2
clone_size: .
cdr3_length: 18
j_call: TRBJ2-1
cdr3_aa: CASSPTFVLGRVDNEQFF

v_call: TRBV27
clone_size: .
cdr3_length: 13
j_call: TRBJ1-1
cdr3_aa: CASSSRVGTEAFF

v_call: TRBV9
clone_size: .
cdr3_length: 13
j_call: TRBJ2-3
cdr3_aa: CASSVGGSDTQYF

v_call: TRBV20-1
clone_size: .
cdr3_length: 13
j_call: TRBJ2-7
cdr3_aa: CSAPPDTTYEQYF

v_call: TRBV6-5
clone_size: .
cdr3_length: 14
j_call: TRBJ2-1
cdr3_aa: CASCYEGPRNEQFF

v_call: TRBV28
clone_size: medium-sized
cdr3_length: 16
j_call: TRBJ2-7
cdr3_aa: CASSFSGLAVSYEQYF

v_call: TRBV20-1
clone_size: .
cdr3_length: 14
j_call: TRBJ2-7
cdr3_aa: CSALNRDRAYEQYF

v_call: TRBV5-6
clone_size: .
cdr3_length: 14
j_call: TRBJ2-7
cdr3_aa: CASSPEVFSYEQYF

v_call: TRBV14
clone_size: .
cdr3_length: 15
j_call: TRBJ2-2
cdr3_aa: CASSQDWFGTGELFF

v_call: TRBV7-2
clone_size: .
cdr3_length: 16
j_call: TRBJ2-3
cdr3_aa: CASSSRSTHYTDTQYF

v_call: TRBV21-1
clone_size: .
cdr3_length: 18
j_call: TRBJ2-6
cdr3_aa: CASSRTQRGLPGANVLTF

v_call: TRBV27
clone_size: .
cdr3_length: 12
j_call: TRBJ1-2
cdr3_aa: CASSFGGYGYTF